This TCR beta chain stems from a study of T cells after yellow fever vaccination (dated by TCRdb to between 2018 and 2021). Background on the whole study: Libraries from fractions with low cell numbers were prepared with the SMART-Seq v4 Ultra Low Input RNA kit. To track T-cell clones before and after primary and booster YFV17D yellow fever vaccination, bulk TCR alpha and beta repertoires were sequenced longitudinally. Two healthy male donors made up the cohort, one aged 18 to 29 years and the other aged 30 to 40 years. Blood samples were taken at several timepoints before and after primary and secondary immunization, and bulk PBMC replicates and cell subsets were isolated. Paper-wide results and their limitations: The secondary T-cell response was found to be weaker but faster than the primary response, with a peak reached on day 5 rather than on day 15. A small share of clonotypes was detected in both CD4 and CD8 compartments, with the overlap likely arising from convergent recombination. Computational filtering was required because FACS-sorted repertoires could contain abundant contaminating clonotypes from the bulk population. Because only two donors were included in the study, the extent to which the findings can be generalized is limited. After the booster, most clones that had expanded after primary vaccination were detected again (approximately 95% of CD4 and around nine tenths of CD8), suggesting broad maintenance of memory.

TCR cDNA was synthesized by 5'RACE template switching, through which a universal primer site and unique molecular identifiers were introduced. cDNA synthesis was primed from both the TCR alpha and TCR beta constant segments. Libraries were amplified in two PCR steps, with sample barcodes and sequencing adapters added in the second step. Libraries were sequenced on Illumina HiSeq 2500 (2x100 bp) or NovaSeq (2x150 bp). The authors' analysis ran thus. MIGEC was used to demultiplex reads and collapse the reads into UMI consensus sequences, and MiXCR was used for V(D)J alignment. Vaccine-responding clonotypes were identified with edgeR using replicate PBMC samples, with FDR below 0.01 and a log2 fold change above 5 up to day 15 being required. Bulk clonotypes were assigned CD4 or CD8 identity according to which sequenced CD4 or CD8 repertoire held them at higher abundance. TCRdb took the public reads, trimmed them with fastp at Q25, ran MiXCR for clone calling and kept in-frame beta chains. CDR3 protein duplicates are merged, each entry listing the most common genes and DNA. The V and J calls and clone size come from TCRdb's table, not from the authors' own analysis. The sample table records about 340,000 distinct CDR3 sequences; roughly 9.4% of these occur just once. The ten largest clonotypes hold under 20% of the sample.

Details on this clonotype: Its antigen is not yet known. There are no base qualities to consult, and no much larger clone falls within one base.

What this sample's treatment or condition label stands for: live attenuated yellow fever vaccine strain. At each blood-draw timepoint, two biological replicates of bulk PBMCs were collected. A standard Ficoll-Paque protocol was used to isolate PBMCs from peripheral blood. TriZol was used to extract RNA from bulk PBMCs, CD4 and CD8 fractions, and dextramer-positive and dextramer-negative fractions. This receptor was obtained from a man younger than 35 who received the YFV17D yellow fever vaccine. Sequencing was performed on PBMCs, taken on the day of the first yellow fever vaccination.

The sequenced DNA is TGTGCCAGCAGCCATGTACAGGGGGCCTCTGGGGAGTTCTTC. Its coded protein is CASSHVQGASGEFF. This sequence uses TRBV5-4 and TRBJ2-1; TRBD1 aligns with 9 central bases. Taken from the germline V gene (reference sequence), the CDR1 and CDR2 loops are SGHNT and YYREEE. Unmatched junction bases come to 13, with V trimmed by 4 bases and J by 14 bases. There are 14 amino acids in the CDR3, from cysteine to phenylalanine inclusive. Just CDR3 DNA is preserved here, 42 bases in frame from base 1.